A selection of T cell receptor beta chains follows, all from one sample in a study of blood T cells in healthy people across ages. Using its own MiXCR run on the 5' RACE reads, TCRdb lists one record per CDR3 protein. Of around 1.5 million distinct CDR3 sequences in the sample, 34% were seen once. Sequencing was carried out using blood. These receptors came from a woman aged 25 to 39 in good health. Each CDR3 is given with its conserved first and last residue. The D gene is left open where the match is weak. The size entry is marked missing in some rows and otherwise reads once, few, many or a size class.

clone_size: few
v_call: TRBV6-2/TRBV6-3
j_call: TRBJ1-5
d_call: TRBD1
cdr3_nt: TGTGCCAGCAGTTACTCGCAAAGACAGGGCAACTCACCAAGCAATCAGCCCCAGCATTTT
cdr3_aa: CASSYSQRQGNSPSNQPQHF

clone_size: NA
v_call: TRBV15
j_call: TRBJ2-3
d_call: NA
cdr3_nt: TGTGCCACCAGCAGCAAGACAGGTCCACCCATCCCTTACACAGATACGCAGTATTTT
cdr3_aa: CATSSKTGPPIPYTDTQYF

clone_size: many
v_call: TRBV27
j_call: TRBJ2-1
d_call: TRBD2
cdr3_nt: TGTGCCAGCAATAGCCCTAGCGGGAGGGCCGGGGATGAGCAGTTCTTC
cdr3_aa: CASNSPSGRAGDEQFF

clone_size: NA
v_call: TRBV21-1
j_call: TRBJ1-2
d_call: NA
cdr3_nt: NA
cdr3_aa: CASSNPGQGYFCHGYTF

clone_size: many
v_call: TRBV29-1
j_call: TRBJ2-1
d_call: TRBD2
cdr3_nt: TGCAGCGGGAGGACTAGCTCCTACAATGAGCAGTTCTTC
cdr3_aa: CSGRTSSYNEQFF

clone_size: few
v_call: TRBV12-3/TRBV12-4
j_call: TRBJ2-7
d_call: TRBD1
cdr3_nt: TGTGCCAGCAGTACAGGGGGGCCCTCCTACGAGCAGTACTTC
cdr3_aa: CASSTGGPSYEQYF

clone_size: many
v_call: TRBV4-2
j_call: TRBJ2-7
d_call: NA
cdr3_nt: TGTGCCAGCAGCCAATCTCGGGGGAACTCCTACGAGCAGTACTTC
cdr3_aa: CASSQSRGNSYEQYF

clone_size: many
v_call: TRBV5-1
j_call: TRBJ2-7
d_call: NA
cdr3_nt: TGCGCCAGCAGGGGACGGGCGGTCGACGAGCAGTACTTC
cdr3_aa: CASRGRAVDEQYF

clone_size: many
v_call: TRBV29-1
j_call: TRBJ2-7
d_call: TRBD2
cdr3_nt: TGCAGCGCAGTGATAGCGGGAGGGCCTTACGAGCAGTACTTC
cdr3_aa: CSAVIAGGPYEQYF

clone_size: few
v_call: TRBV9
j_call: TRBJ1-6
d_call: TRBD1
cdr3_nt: TGTGCCAGCAGCGTTGAGGGACAGGCCAATTCACCCCTCCACTTT
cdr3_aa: CASSVEGQANSPLHF

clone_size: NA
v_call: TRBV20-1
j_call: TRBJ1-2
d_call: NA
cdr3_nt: TGCAGTGTTAGCAGACCGGGCTACACCTTC
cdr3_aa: CSVSRPGYTF

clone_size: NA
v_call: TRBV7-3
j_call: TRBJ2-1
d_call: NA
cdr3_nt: TGTGCCAGCAGCTTATATTCCGGGACACTAATAAATGAGCAGTTCTTC
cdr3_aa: CASSLYSGTLINEQFF

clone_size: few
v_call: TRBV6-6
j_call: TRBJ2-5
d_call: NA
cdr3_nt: TGTGCCAGCAGTTACGGGCGGGGGCCCCGGTGGGAGACCCAGTACTTC
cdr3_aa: CASSYGRGPRWETQYF

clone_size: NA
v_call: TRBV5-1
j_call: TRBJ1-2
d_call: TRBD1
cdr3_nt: TGCGCCAGCAGCTTGGAGCCGGCAGGGGGCTACTATGGCTACACCTTC
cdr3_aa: CASSLEPAGGYYGYTF

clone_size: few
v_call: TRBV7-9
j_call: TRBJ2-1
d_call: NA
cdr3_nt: TGTGCCAGCAGCAGAGACAACAACAATGAGCAGTTCTTC
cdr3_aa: CASSRDNNNEQFF

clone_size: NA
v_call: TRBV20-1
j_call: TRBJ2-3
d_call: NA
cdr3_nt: TGCAGTGCAAAGAATGAAGATACGCAGTATTTT
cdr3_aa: CSAKNEDTQYF

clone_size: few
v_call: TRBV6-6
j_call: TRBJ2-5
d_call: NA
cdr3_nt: TGTGCCAGCAGTGACACAGGCGTACAAGAGACCCAGTACTTC
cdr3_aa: CASSDTGVQETQYF

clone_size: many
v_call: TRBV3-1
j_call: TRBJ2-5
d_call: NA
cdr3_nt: TGTGCCAGCAGCCATGGCAAACAAGAGACCCAGTACTTC
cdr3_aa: CASSHGKQETQYF

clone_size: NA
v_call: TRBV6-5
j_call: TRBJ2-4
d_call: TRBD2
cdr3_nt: TGTGCCAGCAGTTACGGGGCGGGAGCGGCCAAAAACATTCAGTACTTC
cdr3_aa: CASSYGAGAAKNIQYF

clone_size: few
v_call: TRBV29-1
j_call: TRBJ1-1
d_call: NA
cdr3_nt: TGCAGCTCTAGGGAGGAGACTGAAGCTTTCTTT
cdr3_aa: CSSREETEAFF

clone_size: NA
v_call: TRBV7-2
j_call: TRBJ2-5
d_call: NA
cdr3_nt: TGTGCCAGCAACTTAGTCGTCAGTCCTCAGTACTTC
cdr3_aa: CASNLVVSPQYF

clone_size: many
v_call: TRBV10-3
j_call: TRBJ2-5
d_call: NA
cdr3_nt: TGTGCCATCAGTGTCGGCCAAGAGACCCAGTACTTC
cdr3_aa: CAISVGQETQYF

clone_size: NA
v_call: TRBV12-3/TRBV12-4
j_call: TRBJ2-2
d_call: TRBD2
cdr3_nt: TGTGCCAGCAACCGACTAGCGGAGAACACCGGGGAGCTGTTTTTT
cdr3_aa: CASNRLAENTGELFF

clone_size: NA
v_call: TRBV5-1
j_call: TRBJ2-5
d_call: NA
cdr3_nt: TGCGCCAGCAGCTTAAACGGGGCCAAGAAAGAGACCCAGTACTTC
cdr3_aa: CASSLNGAKKETQYF

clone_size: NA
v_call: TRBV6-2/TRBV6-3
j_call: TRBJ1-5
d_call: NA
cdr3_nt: TGTGCCAGCACACACGGGGGCGACGGCCTCGTCGGCAATCAGCCCCAGCATTTT
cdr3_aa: CASTHGGDGLVGNQPQHF

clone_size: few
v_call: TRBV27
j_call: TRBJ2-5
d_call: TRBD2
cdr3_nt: TGTGCCAGCAGTTTTCGCCCCCTAGCGGGTTACCAAGAGACCCGGTACTTC
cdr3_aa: CASSFRPLAGYQETRYF

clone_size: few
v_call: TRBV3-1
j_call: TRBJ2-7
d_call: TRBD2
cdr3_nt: TGTGCCAGCAGCCAACCGGGACTAGCGGGATCCGAGCAGTACTTC
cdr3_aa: CASSQPGLAGSEQYF

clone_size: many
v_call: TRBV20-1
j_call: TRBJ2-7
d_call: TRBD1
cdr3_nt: TGCAGTGCTAGAAGGCAGGGGGCGTACGAGCAGTACTTC
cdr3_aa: CSARRQGAYEQYF

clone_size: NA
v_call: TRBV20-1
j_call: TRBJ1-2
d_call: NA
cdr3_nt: TGCAGTGCTAGGGAGTCCTTAGAGAGGGGAAGTAAAGGCTACACCTTC
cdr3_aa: CSARESLERGSKGYTF

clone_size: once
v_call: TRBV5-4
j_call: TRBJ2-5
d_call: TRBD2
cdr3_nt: TGTGCCAGCAGCTTCCCCACTAGCGGTCAAGAGACCCAGTACTTC
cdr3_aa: CASSFPTSGQETQYF

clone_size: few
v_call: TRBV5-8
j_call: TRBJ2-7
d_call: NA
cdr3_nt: TGTGCCAGCAGCTTCGGGGATCCCTACGAGCAGTACTTC
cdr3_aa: CASSFGDPYEQYF

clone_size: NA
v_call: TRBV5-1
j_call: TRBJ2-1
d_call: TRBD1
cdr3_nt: TGCGCCAGCAGCCCTGGACAGGGGGCGAACAATGAGCAGTTCTTC
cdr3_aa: CASSPGQGANNEQFF

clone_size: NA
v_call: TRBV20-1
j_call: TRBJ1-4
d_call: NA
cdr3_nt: TGCAGTGCTAGGTCTCCGGGGACGGGAGAAAAACTGTTTTTT
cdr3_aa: CSARSPGTGEKLFF

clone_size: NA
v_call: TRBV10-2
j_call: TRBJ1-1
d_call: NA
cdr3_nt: TGCGCCAGCAGTGAGTACAGGCATGAAGCTTTCTTT
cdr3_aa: CASSEYRHEAFF

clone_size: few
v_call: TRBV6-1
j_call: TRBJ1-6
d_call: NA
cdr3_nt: TGTGCCAGCAGTGAGGGGGGGGATTATTCACCCCTCCACTTT
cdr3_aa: CASSEGGDYSPLHF

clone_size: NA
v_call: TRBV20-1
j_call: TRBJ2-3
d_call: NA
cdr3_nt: TGCAGTGCTATTTTCCGGGGGTTTTCGAGCACAGATACGCAGTATTTT
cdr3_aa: CSAIFRGFSSTDTQYF

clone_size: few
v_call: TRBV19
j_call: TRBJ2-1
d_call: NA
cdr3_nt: TGTGCCAGTAGTATAGGTAGAGTTGGGCGGGGAGCCTACAATGAGCAGTTCTTC
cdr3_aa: CASSIGRVGRGAYNEQFF

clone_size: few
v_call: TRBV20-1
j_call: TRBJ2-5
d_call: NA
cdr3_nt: TGCAGTGCTAGAGACCCTAGGGGGGAGACCCAGTACTTC
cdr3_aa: CSARDPRGETQYF

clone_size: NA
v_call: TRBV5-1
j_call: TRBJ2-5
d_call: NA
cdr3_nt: TGCGCCAGCAGCTATCGGACAGTCCCCCAAGAGACCCAGTACTTC
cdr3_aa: CASSYRTVPQETQYF

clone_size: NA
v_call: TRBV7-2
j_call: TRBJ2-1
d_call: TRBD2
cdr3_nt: TGTGCCAGCAGCCCCTTAGCGGGAGGAGTATTTGGTGGGCAGTTCTTC
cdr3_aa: CASSPLAGGVFGGQFF

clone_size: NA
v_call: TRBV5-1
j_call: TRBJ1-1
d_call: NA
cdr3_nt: TGCGCCAGCAGCCAACCTTTAGGCACTGAAGCTTTCTTT
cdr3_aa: CASSQPLGTEAFF

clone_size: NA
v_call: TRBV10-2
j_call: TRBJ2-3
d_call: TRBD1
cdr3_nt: TGCGCCAGCAGTCCGTTGGACAGGAAACTCACAGATACGCAGTATTTT
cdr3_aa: CASSPLDRKLTDTQYF